The TCR beta chain described here comes from a study of blood T cell repertoires in COVID-19. For the study at large: Samples of COVID-19 (acute and convalescent) were obtained from the United States, Italy and Spain. T cells, B-cell-depleted T cells, or PBMCs provided the cDNA or gDNA that served as material.

In the original processing: From reference gene primer amplification, estimates of nucleated cell counts were derived. Only in-frame clones appear in the TCRdb table, and some are missing; sequencing was by immunoSEQ multiplex PCR. D and trimming were read from the DNA, whereas the V and J calls and clone size are those reported in that table. The sample records fewer than 200,000 clones, 80% to 90% being singletons. This sequence was found in a man aged 35 to 55 who had recovered from COVID-19. The source material was peripheral blood.

The CDR3, as DNA: TGTGCCAGCAGTAAAGACCCCGGGAGCTATGGCTACACCTTC. This encodes CASSKDPGSYGYTF. The chain joins TRBV6-6 to TRBJ1-2; D gene ambiguous. This CDR3 spans 14 amino acids. V was clipped by 5 bases and J by 4 bases, with 14 bases between them. Germline values: CDR1 MNHNY, CDR2 SVGAGI (reference sequence).